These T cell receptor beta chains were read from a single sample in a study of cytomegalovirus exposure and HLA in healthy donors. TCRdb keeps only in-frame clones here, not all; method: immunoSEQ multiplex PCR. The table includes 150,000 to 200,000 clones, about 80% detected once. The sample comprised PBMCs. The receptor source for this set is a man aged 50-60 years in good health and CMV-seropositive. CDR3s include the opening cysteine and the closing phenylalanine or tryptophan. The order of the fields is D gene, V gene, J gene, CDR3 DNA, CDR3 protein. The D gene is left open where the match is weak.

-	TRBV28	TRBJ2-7	TGTGCCAGCAGTCTGGGACTGTACGGCGAGCAGTACTTC	CASSLGLYGEQYF
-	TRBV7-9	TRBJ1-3	TGTGCCAGCAGCTTTGAGGGGGTCTCTGGAAACACCATATATTTT	CASSFEGVSGNTIYF
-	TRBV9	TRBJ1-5	TGTGCCAGCAGCGCGGACGGGAGTAATCAGCCCCAGCATTTT	CASSADGSNQPQHF
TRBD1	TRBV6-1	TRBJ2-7	TGTGCCAGCTGTAGAAAAGGGACAGATGCACTGGAGCAGTACTTC	CASCRKGTDALEQYF
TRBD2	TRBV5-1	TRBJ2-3	TGCGCCAGCAGCTTGGCGGGGACTAGCGGGGGGGCCGATACGCAGTATTTT	CASSLAGTSGGADTQYF
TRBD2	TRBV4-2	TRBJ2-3	TGTGCCAGCAGCCAAGCGCCCAGCGGGGTCGCAGATACGCAGTATTTT	CASSQAPSGVADTQYF
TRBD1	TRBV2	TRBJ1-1	TGTGCCAGCAGTTCAATCCTTGGGACAGGGGGTGAAGCTTTCTTT	CASSSILGTGGEAFF
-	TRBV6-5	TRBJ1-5	TGTGCCAGCAGCCCAGGGTTGAATCAGCCCCAGCATTTT	CASSPGLNQPQHF
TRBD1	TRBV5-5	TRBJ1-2	TGTGCCGGCAGCCGGTCGTCGGGACAGGGTTGGGACTATGGCTACACCTTC	CAGSRSSGQGWDYGYTF
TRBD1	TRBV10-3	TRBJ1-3	TGTGCCACGGGGACAGATCGGAACACCATATATTTT	CATGTDRNTIYF